What follows are 32 T cell receptor beta chains derived from one specimen sequenced in a study of T-cell memory formation after mild COVID-19. From the 5' RACE reads, TCRdb called clonotypes with MiXCR, one entry per CDR3 protein. The sample holds 250,000 to 350,000 distinct CDR3 sequences, approximately 15% seen once. Source material: PBMCs or a T cell subset sorted from them (not recorded which). These TCRs come from a man between 18 and 29 years old who had mild COVID-19 (a few samples of this study predate the infection). Cell type and time point are not known.

This clonotype was seen a few times. The V gene is TRBV20-1, the J gene TRBJ2-3; the D gene is possibly TRBD1 (6 bases). The CDR3 runs to 12 residues. Germline CDR1 is DFQATT and CDR2 is SNEGSKA (reference sequence). V was shortened by 5 bases and J by 4 bases, with 10 bases between the two germline ends. CDR3 bases: TGCAGTGCTGGAAACAGGGCAGATACGCAGTATTTT. It is translated as CSAGNRADTQYF.

The chain is built from TRBV19 and TRBJ1-6; D gene ambiguous. CDR1 and CDR2 (germline): LNHDA, SQIVND (reference sequence). The V gene lost 5 bases and the J gene lost 12 bases, with 14 bases spanning the gap. The CDR3 runs 13 residues. The CDR3 sequence: CASSVRIEEPLHF. The DNA for the CDR3 is TGTGCCAGTAGTGTCCGGATCGAGGAACCCCTCCACTTT.

The rearrangement links TRBV20-1 to TRBJ1-2; 7 nucleotides match TRBD1. The germline CDR1 and CDR2 sequences are DFQATT and SNEGSKA (reference sequence). The CDR3 is 11 residues long. Trimming at V came to 6 bases and at J to 7 bases, leaving 5 bases not matched to a gene. In DNA form, the CDR3 reads TGCAGTGCCTCAAAGGGGGCTGGCTACACCTTC. Residues: CSASKGAGYTF.

Only a few counts were recorded for this clonotype. The chain combines TRBV2 with TRBJ2-1, with TRBD2 matching 9 bases. Trimming cost V 3 bases and J 9 bases; bases outside gene matches: 6. CDR1 and CDR2 from the germline V gene are SNHLY and FYNNEI. The CDR3 contains 14 residues. The CDR3, as DNA: TGTGCCAGCAGTGACGGGGCGGGGGGGCCTGAGCAGTTCTTC. It translates to CASSDGAGGPEQFF.

At least ten counts were recorded for this clonotype. CDR3 coding DNA: TGCGCCAGCAGCCAATACAGGGACACAGATACGCAGTATTTT. This encodes CASSQYRDTDTQYF. The gene calls are TRBV4-1 and TRBJ2-3, with a possible D match to TRBD1 (6 bases). The germline V gene has CDR1 MGHRA and CDR2 YSYEKL. Trimming took 2 bases from V and 2 from J, leaving 8 bases between them. This CDR3 is built from 14 residues.

For the CDR3, the DNA is TGCAGCGTTGATCGGGGGAGCACTGAAGCTTTCTTT. This translates into CSVDRGSTEAFF. The chain recombines TRBV29-1 with TRBJ1-1; a weak D match, TRBD1 (5 bases). CDR1 is SQVTM and CDR2 is ANQGSEA in the germline V gene. The CDR3 sequence is 12 residues long. V was pared by 3 bases and J by 4 bases, with 9 bases between.

This chain connects TRBV5-1 to TRBJ1-2; TRBD1 might be the D (6 bases). The CDR3 totals 15 residues. V shed 0 bases and J shed 7 bases, with 16 bases lying between them. The V gene's germline CDR1 is SGHRS and CDR2 YFSETQ. CDR3 residues: CASSLEPGAPGGYTF. The CDR3 coding sequence is TGCGCCAGCAGCTTGGAGCCGGGGGCACCGGGTGGCTACACCTTC.

The V and J genes are TRBV20-1 and TRBJ2-3; TRBD2 might be the D (5 bases). The CDR3 consists of 14 residues. V was trimmed by 5 bases and J by 2 bases, leaving 14 bases between them. Germline V gene data show CDR1 as DFQATT and CDR2 as SNEGSKA (reference sequence). This chain's CDR3 is CSAPLGGNTDTQYF. The CDR3 nucleotides are TGCAGTGCTCCGCTAGGAGGAAACACAGATACGCAGTATTTT.

In this sample, this clonotype turned up many times. The gene calls are TRBV20-1 and TRBJ1-2; D ambiguous. Germline V CDR1 and CDR2: DFQATT, SNEGSKA (reference sequence). This CDR3 has 13 residues. The V and J ends lost 2 bases and 5 bases respectively, with 12 bases between them. Here the CDR3 DNA reads TGCAGTGCTAGATATAGGGTAGTATATGGCTACACCTTC. Residues: CSARYRVVYGYTF.

This clonotype showed up just a few times. V gene TRBV7-2 combines with J gene TRBJ2-1; weak D call: TRBD2 (5 bases). The CDR3 spans 15 residues. CDR1 is SGHTA and CDR2 is FQGNSA in the germline V gene. V lost 4 bases and J 4 bases, leaving 14 bases between the germline ends. The CDR3 DNA follows: TGTGCCAGCAGCTACAACCGAGGGAGATACAATGAGCAGTTCTTC. Protein sequence: CASSYNRGRYNEQFF.

This clonotype occurred many times. J is TRBJ1-6 and V is TRBV6-5, with no clear D. Germline CDR1 reads MNHEY; CDR2 reads SVGAGI. The CDR3 contains 16 residues. V was shortened by 2 bases and J by 8 bases, with 16 bases between the two germline ends. The CDR3 loop is CASSYSQTKRDSPLHF. The CDR3 DNA reads TGTGCCAGCAGTTACAGCCAGACTAAAAGGGATTCACCCCTCCACTTT.

This clonotype came up a few times. V usage is TRBV7-3 and J usage is TRBJ2-5, with D unclear. Trimming removed 3 bases at V and 5 bases at J, with 16 bases between. Germline values: CDR1 SGHTA, CDR2 FQGTGA. The CDR3 is made up of 15 amino acids. This CDR3 reads CASSLFPYAGETQYF. In DNA, the CDR3 is TGTGCCAGCAGCTTGTTCCCGTACGCCGGGGAGACCCAGTACTTC.

The chain links TRBV5-1 to TRBJ2-7, with TRBD1 as a possible D gene (6 bases). V was clipped by 1 base and J by 2 bases, with 10 bases between them. Germline V CDR1 and CDR2: SGHRS, YFSETQ. This CDR3 contains 14 residues. The CDR3 loop reads CASSLLQGPYEQYF. CDR3 bases: TGCGCCAGCAGCTTGTTACAGGGTCCCTACGAGCAGTACTTC. The full variable domain, its missing parts supplied by reference TRBV5-1 and TRBJ2-7, is KAGVTQTPRYLIKTRGQQVTLSCSPISGHRSVSWYQQTPGQGLQFLFEYFSETQRNKGNFPGRFSGRQFSNSRSEMNVSTLELGDSALYLCASSLLQGPYEQYFGPGTRLTVT.

This chain connects TRBV20-1 to TRBJ1-6, with D hard to call. The length of the CDR3 is 15 residues. CDR1 is DFQATT, CDR2 SNEGSKA, per germline (reference sequence). Trimming pared 0 bases from V and 0 bases from J, leaving 6 bases between. CDR3 sequence reads: CSARDGSSYNSPLHF. For the CDR3, the DNA is TGCAGTGCTAGAGATGGGAGCTCCTATAATTCACCCCTCCACTTT.

This clonotype was counted a few times. The chain joins TRBV29-1 to TRBJ2-5; D ambiguous. V dropped 7 bases and J dropped 5 bases, with 17 bases sitting between them. This CDR3 spans 13 amino acids. Germline CDR1 reads SQVTM; CDR2 reads ANQGSEA. The CDR3 DNA follows: TGCAGCGCCGGGCCCGGCATACAGGAGACCCAGTACTTC. Encoded protein: CSAGPGIQETQYF.

This clonotype was seen a few times. The rearrangement links TRBV7-2 to TRBJ2-3, with D maybe TRBD2 (6 bases). From germline, CDR1 is SGHTA and CDR2 FQGNSA. The length of the CDR3 is 15 residues. With 1 base removed from V and 1 base from J, the gap between germline ends came to 9 bases. The CDR3 loop is CASSLVGGGTDTQYF. DNA for the CDR3: TGTGCCAGCAGCTTAGTGGGGGGAGGCACAGATACGCAGTATTTT.

At least ten counts were recorded for this clonotype. The chain joins TRBV27 to TRBJ2-1; possible D gene TRBD1, 5 bases. This CDR3 contains 11 residues. V dropped 8 bases and J dropped 11 bases, with 13 bases sitting between them. The germline V gene encodes CDR1 MNHEY and CDR2 SMNVEV (reference sequence). The CDR3 sequence: CASRRVGQQFF. The CDR3 nucleotides read TGTGCCAGCCGCAGGGTCGGGCAGCAGTTCTTC.

This clonotype occurred a few times. The chain combines TRBV5-1 with TRBJ1-6; D call uncertain. The CDR3 contains 14 residues. Germline CDR1 is SGHRS and CDR2 is YFSETQ. Trimming removed 1 base from V and 8 bases from J, with 10 bases in between. DNA for the CDR3: TGCGCCAGCAGCTTGCAGGACGGGGATTCACCCCTCCACTTT. Its protein is CASSLQDGDSPLHF. Filled out from reference TRBV5-1 and TRBJ1-6, the complete variable domain reads KAGVTQTPRYLIKTRGQQVTLSCSPISGHRSVSWYQQTPGQGLQFLFEYFSETQRNKGNFPGRFSGRQFSNSRSEMNVSTLELGDSALYLCASSLQDGDSPLHFGNGTRLTVT.

This clonotype was seen repeatedly, ten times or more. The V and J genes are TRBV4-3 and TRBJ2-1; the match to TRBD2 covers 10 bases. This CDR3 region has 16 residues. The germline V gene has CDR1 LGHNA and CDR2 YSLEER. V was pared by 0 bases and J by 3 bases, with 2 bases of the junction left unmatched. Here the CDR3 DNA reads TGCGCCAGCAGCCAAGATCCTAGCGGGGGCTACAATGAGCAGTTCTTC. Amino acids: CASSQDPSGGYNEQFF.

This clonotype was picked up a small number of times. The chain recombines TRBV27 with TRBJ2-2, with unresolved D. With 3 bases removed from V and 1 base from J, the gap between germline ends came to 3 bases. The germline V gene encodes CDR1 MNHEY and CDR2 SMNVEV (reference sequence). CDR3 length: 13 amino acids. CDR3 loop: CASSFMNTGELFF. CDR3 coding DNA: TGTGCCAGCAGTTTCATGAACACCGGGGAGCTGTTTTTT.

This clonotype was seen a handful of times. The chain is built from TRBV10-3 and TRBJ2-1; 8 bases agree with TRBD1. Losses at the gene ends were 2 bases for V and 7 bases for J; bases not matched to a gene: 4. The V gene's germline CDR1 is ENHRY and CDR2 SYGVKD. The CDR3 is 14 residues long. The CDR3 DNA sequence: TGTGCCATCAGTGAGGGATGGGACAGGAATGAGCAGTTCTTC. Encoded protein: CAISEGWDRNEQFF.

The V gene is TRBV12-3 or TRBV12-4, the J gene TRBJ1-2, with 7 bases identical to TRBD1. V dropped 6 bases and J dropped 0; count of bases not matched to a gene: 7. The CDR3 loop spans 15 amino acids. CDR3 loop: CASRFGTAPNYGYTF. The CDR3 DNA sequence: TGTGCCAGCAGATTCGGGACAGCCCCTAACTATGGCTACACCTTC.

This clonotype was seen repeatedly, ten times or more. The CDR3 sequence is CASSPSEQPHEQFF. The DNA of the CDR3 is TGTGCCAGCAGCCCATCTGAGCAGCCCCATGAGCAGTTCTTC. The chain is built from TRBV7-3 and TRBJ2-1; D is undetermined. Germline CDR1 reads SGHTA; CDR2 reads FQGTGA. The CDR3 totals 14 residues. Trimming took 5 bases from V and 8 from J, leaving 16 bases between them.

The rearrangement uses TRBV4-2 and TRBJ2-2; no definite D call. Germline loops: CDR1 LGHNA, CDR2 YNFKEQ. This CDR3 is 14 amino acids long. V lost 3 bases to trimming and J lost 1 base, with 6 bases between them. The chain's CDR3 is CASSQVGNTGELFF. The CDR3 DNA reads TGTGCCAGCAGCCAGGTGGGGAACACCGGGGAGCTGTTTTTT.

This chain uses TRBV25-1 with TRBJ1-1, with 7 nucleotides matching TRBD1. Trimming removed 8 bases from V and 4 bases from J; junction bases left unmatched: 7. The CDR3 extends over 13 amino acids. Germline V gives CDR1 MGHDK, CDR2 SYGVNS. The CDR3 sequence is CASGLSGGTEAFF. CDR3 nucleotides: TGTGCCAGCGGATTATCAGGGGGCACTGAAGCTTTCTTT. Full variable domain (outside the CDR3, taken from reference TRBV25-1 and TRBJ1-1): EADIYQTPRYLVIGTGKKITLECSQTMGHDKMYWYQQDPGMELHLIHYSYGVNSTEKGDLSSESTVSRIRTEHFPLTLESARPSHTSQYLCASGLSGGTEAFFGQGTRLTVV.

The V call is TRBV21-1, the J call TRBJ2-7; TRBD1 is the table's D call and was not checked against the DNA. TRBV21-1 is labeled a pseudogene. The length of the CDR3 is 21 residues. CDR3 sequence: CASSSPLPTGTGAPWTNEQYF. Here the CDR3 DNA reads TGTGCCAGCAGCTCGCCCCTGCCGACCGGGACAGGGGCTCCCTGGACCAACGAGCAGTACTTC.

This clonotype appeared a few times. The rearrangement uses TRBV7-3 and TRBJ2-2; TRBD2 matches at 8 bases. The CDR3 runs to 14 residues. Trimming removed 1 base from V and 11 bases from J; junction bases left unmatched: 6. Germline CDR1 SGHTA, CDR2 FQGTGA. The CDR3 DNA follows: TGTGCCAGCAGCTTAAAGAGCGGGGGTCCTGAGCTGTTTTTT. Its translation: CASSLKSGGPELFF. Complete variable domain (other parts from reference TRBV7-3 and TRBJ2-2): GAGVSQTPSNKVTEKGKYVELRCDPISGHTALYWYRQSLGQGPEFLIYFQGTGAADDSGLPNDRFFAVRPEGSVSTLKIQRTERGDSAVYLCASSLKSGGPELFFGEGSRLTVL.

This clonotype was seen more than once but under ten times. V gene TRBV6-5 combines with J gene TRBJ1-6; no firm D call. Per germline, CDR1 MNHEY and CDR2 SVGAGI. Trimming left V 6 bases short and J 8 bases short, with 17 bases between. This CDR3 contains 15 residues. DNA for the CDR3: TGTGCCAGCAGCCCTATCGACGTTGGGGATTCACCCCTCCACTTT. This codes for CASSPIDVGDSPLHF.

V usage is TRBV4-1 and J usage is TRBJ1-2; 8 nucleotides line up with TRBD1. Trimming removed 0 bases from V and 5 bases from J; junction bases left unmatched: 11. This CDR3 has 17 amino acids. Germline CDR1 reads MGHRA; CDR2 reads YSYEKL. The CDR3: CASSQEDDGTGDYGYTF. CDR3 bases: TGCGCCAGCAGCCAAGAGGACGATGGGACAGGAGATTATGGCTACACCTTC.

This clonotype turned up a few times. Written as DNA, the CDR3 is TGCGCCAGCAGCCAACTGAGCGGGGGTCGAACAGATACGCAGTATTTT. The encoded protein is CASSQLSGGRTDTQYF. V usage is TRBV4-3 and J usage is TRBJ2-3; 8 bases agree with TRBD2. CDR3 length equals 16 residues. J lost 3 bases, V lost 2 bases, and 7 bases had no gene match. Germline CDR1 reads LGHNA; CDR2 reads YSLEER.

This clonotype showed up many times. The CDR3 nucleotides are TGCGCCAGCAGCTCCGGGACAGGGGGCCACCTAGGCTACGAGCAGTACTTC. Translation: CASSSGTGGHLGYEQYF. The rearrangement joins TRBV5-1 to TRBJ2-7, with 12 positions matching TRBD1. The junction had 10 bases not matched to a gene; V was cut back by 3 bases and J by 3 bases. This CDR3 contains 17 residues. The V gene's germline CDR1 is SGHRS and CDR2 YFSETQ.

V and J are TRBV5-1 and TRBJ1-5, with a weak D call TRBD1 (5 bases). The germline V gene encodes CDR1 SGHRS and CDR2 YFSETQ. Trimming removed 0 bases from V and 6 bases from J, with 7 bases in between. CDR3 length equals 13 residues. CDR3 amino acids: CASSLEGSQPQHF. The DNA for the CDR3 is TGCGCCAGCAGCTTGGAGGGGAGTCAGCCCCAGCATTTT.